The source of this T cell receptor beta chain is a study of blood T cell repertoires in COVID-19 (dated by TCRdb to about 2020). General notes on the study: Samples covering the acute and convalescent phases of COVID-19 were provided by collaborators in the United States, Italy and Spain. The material from the prospective study consisted of cDNA or gDNA derived from T cells, B-cell-depleted T cells, or PBMCs. Subjects who had been exposed to COVID-19, were actively infected with it, or had recovered from it provided the deeply sampled blood TCRbeta repertoires that made up the dataset. Where available, HLA class I and class II types were taken from metadata supplied by the sample provider and were not determined by assay-based typing. Sample metadata almost always included a de-identified subject ID, COVID-19 status, age in years and sex. Samples were obtained from the ongoing ImmuneRACE study (first 160 participants) and from 1,254 subjects provided by 6 global collaborators. A freely available public database, intended as a resource for researchers studying the immune response to SARS-CoV-2, is where the repertoires were released.

TCRbeta CDR3 regions were amplified from genomic DNA by means of the immunoSEQ Assay, a bias-controlled multiplex PCR. Per the authors' processing: Within the assay, amplification of reference gene primers was used to estimate how many nucleated cells each sample contained. To quantify the absolute abundance of each unique TCRbeta CDR3 rearrangement, sequence reads were collapsed and filtered. For each sample, productive Simpson clonality was calculated by taking the square root of Simpson's diversity index across productive rearrangements. Held by TCRdb, this immuneACCESS table contains in-frame sequences only and omits some clones. Under half of the omission traces to an unresolved V gene where checked; the cause of the rest is unknown. The V and J calls and clone size were taken over from that table, and D and trimming were inferred from the DNA. The sample table contains more than 250,000 clones; only one count was recorded for around 92% of them. Together, the top ten hold roughly 6.7% of the sample.

In the germline V gene, CDR1 corresponds to SGHRS and CDR2 to YFSETQ. From V the trimming removes 1 base and from J it removes 5 bases, while the gene matches leave 4 bases of the junction unaccounted for. The CDR3 holds 14 amino acids from the cysteine to the phenylalanine. CDR3 DNA only is kept here, 42 bases in frame from base 1. Study-wide conclusions, independent of this receptor: Clinical and demographic metadata were provided uncurated, with the amount varying by source and participant.

This clone was seen a handful of times. Its recognized antigen is unknown. Base qualities are not provided; no much larger clone lies one nucleotide away. Samples from volunteer blood donors who had recovered from COVID-19 were contributed by a second Seattle source. Collaborating institutions collected whole blood in K2EDTA tubes following their own protocols. For TCRbeta analysis, collaborators shipped samples in one of three forms: frozen whole blood, isolated PBMCs, or DNA extracted from either of those sample types. The receptor was derived from a man between 18 and 29 years old who had recovered from COVID-19. Recombination joined TRBV5-1 with TRBJ2-5; TRBD1 lines up with 8 middle nucleotides. Material: peripheral blood. The DNA sequence is as follows: TGCGCCAGCAGCTTGACAGGGGGTGGGGAGACCCAGTACTTC. Its amino acids are CASSLTGGGETQYF. The full variable domain, with segments outside the CDR3 supplied by the reference TRBV5-1 and TRBJ2-5 proteins, appears as KAGVTQTPRYLIKTRGQQVTLSCSPISGHRSVSWYQQTPGQGLQFLFEYFSETQRNKGNFPGRFSGRQFSNSRSEMNVSTLELGDSALYLCASSLTGGGETQYFGPGTRLLVL.